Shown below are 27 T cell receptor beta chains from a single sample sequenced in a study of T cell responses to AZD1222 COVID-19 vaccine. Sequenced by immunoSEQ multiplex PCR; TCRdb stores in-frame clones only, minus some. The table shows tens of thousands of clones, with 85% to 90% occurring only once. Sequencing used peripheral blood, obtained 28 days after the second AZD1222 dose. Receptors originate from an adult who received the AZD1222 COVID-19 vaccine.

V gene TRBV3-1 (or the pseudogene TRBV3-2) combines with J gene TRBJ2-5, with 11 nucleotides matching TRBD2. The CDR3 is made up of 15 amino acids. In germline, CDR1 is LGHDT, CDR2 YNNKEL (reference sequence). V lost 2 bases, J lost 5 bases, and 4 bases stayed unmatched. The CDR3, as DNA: TGTGCCAGCAGCCAACTAGCGGGGGGTGTGGAGACCCAGTACTTC. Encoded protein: CASSQLAGGVETQYF.

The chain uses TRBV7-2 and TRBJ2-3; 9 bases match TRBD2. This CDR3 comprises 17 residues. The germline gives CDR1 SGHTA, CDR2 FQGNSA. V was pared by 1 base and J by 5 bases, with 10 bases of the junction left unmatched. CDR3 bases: TGTGCCAGCAGCTTAGTACTAGCGGGCCGAGGTGGAGATACGCAGTATTTT. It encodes CASSLVLAGRGGDTQYF.

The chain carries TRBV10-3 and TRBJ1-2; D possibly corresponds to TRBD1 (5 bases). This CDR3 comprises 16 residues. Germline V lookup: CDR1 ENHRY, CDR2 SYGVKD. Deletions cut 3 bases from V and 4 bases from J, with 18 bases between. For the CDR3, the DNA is TGTGCCATCAGTGATTTCGACCGGGACGGACTCTATGGCTACACCTTC. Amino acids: CAISDFDRDGLYGYTF.

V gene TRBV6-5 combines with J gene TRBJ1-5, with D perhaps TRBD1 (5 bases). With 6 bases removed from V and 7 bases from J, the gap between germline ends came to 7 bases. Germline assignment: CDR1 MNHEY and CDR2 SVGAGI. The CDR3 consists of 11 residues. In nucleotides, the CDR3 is TGTGCCAGCAGGGGGGACCAGCCCCAGCATTTT. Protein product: CASRGDQPQHF.

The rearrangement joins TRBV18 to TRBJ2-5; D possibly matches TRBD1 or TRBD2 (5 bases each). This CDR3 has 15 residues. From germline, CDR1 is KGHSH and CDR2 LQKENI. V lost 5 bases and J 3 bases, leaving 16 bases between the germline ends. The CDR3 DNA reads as TGTGCCAGCTCATTCCGGGACGGAGATGAAGAGACCCAGTACTTC. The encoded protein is CASSFRDGDEETQYF.

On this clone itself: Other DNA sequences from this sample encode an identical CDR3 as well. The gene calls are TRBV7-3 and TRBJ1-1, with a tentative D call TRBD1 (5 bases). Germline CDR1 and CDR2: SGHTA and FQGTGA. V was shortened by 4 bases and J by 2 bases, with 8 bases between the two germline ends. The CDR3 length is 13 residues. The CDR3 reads CASSSDRNTEAFF. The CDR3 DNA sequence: TGTGCCAGCAGCTCTGACAGAAACACTGAAGCTTTCTTT. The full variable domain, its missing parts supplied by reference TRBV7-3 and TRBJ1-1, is GAGVSQTPSNKVTEKGKYVELRCDPISGHTALYWYRQSLGQGPEFLIYFQGTGAADDSGLPNDRFFAVRPEGSVSTLKIQRTERGDSAVYLCASSSDRNTEAFFGQGTRLTVV.

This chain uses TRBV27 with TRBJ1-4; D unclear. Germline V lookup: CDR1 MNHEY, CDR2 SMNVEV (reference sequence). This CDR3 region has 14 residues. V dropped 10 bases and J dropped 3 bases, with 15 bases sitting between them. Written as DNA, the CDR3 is TGTGCCATCCTCCCGCGTGCGGCTAATGAAAAACTGTTTTTT. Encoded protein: CAILPRAANEKLFF.

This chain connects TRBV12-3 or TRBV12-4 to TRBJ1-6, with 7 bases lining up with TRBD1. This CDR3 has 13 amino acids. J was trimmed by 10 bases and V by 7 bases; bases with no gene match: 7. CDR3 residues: CASTFDRASPLHF. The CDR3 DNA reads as TGTGCCAGCACTTTTGACAGGGCCTCACCCCTCCACTTT.

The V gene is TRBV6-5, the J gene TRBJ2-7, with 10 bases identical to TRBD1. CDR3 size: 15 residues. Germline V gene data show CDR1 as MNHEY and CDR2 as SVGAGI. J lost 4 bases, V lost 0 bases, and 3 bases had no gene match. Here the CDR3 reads CASSYSAGQGYEQYF. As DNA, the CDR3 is TGTGCCAGCAGTTACTCAGCGGGACAGGGGTACGAGCAGTACTTC.

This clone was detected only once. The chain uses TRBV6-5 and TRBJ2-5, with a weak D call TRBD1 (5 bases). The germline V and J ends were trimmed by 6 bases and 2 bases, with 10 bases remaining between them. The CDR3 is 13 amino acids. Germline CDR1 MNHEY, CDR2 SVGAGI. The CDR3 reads CASSRVRQETQYF. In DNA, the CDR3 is TGTGCCAGCAGCAGGGTCCGGCAAGAGACCCAGTACTTC.

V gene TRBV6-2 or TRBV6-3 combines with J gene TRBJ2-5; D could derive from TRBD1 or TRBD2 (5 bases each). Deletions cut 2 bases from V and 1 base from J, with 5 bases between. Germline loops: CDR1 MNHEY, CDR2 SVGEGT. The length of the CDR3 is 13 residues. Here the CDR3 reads CASSYGGQETQYF. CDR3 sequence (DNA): TGTGCCAGCAGTTACGGGGGCCAAGAGACCCAGTACTTC.

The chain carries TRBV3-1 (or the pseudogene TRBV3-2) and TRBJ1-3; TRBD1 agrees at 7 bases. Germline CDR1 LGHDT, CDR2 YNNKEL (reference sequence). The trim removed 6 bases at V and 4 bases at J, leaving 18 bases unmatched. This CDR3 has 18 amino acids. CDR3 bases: TGTGCCAGCAGTAGGGACAGAGGCGTTACTCAAGTGGGAAACACCATATATTTT. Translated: CASSRDRGVTQVGNTIYF.

The DNA for the CDR3 is TGTGCCAGCAGCCTGCAAAGCGGTAACTACAATGAGCAGTTCTTC. It translates to CASSLQSGNYNEQFF. The gene calls are TRBV5-4 and TRBJ2-1, with D perhaps TRBD2 (5 bases). Deletions cut 4 bases from V and 3 bases from J, with 14 bases between. CDR1 is SGHNT and CDR2 is YYREEE in the germline V gene (reference sequence). The CDR3 length is 15 residues.

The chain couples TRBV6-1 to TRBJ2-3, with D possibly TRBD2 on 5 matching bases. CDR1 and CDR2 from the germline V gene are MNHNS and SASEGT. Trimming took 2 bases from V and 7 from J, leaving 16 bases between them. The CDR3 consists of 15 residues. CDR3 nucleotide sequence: TGTGCCAGCAGTGAATCGGCACTAGGTTTGAATACGCAGTATTTT. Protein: CASSESALGLNTQYF.

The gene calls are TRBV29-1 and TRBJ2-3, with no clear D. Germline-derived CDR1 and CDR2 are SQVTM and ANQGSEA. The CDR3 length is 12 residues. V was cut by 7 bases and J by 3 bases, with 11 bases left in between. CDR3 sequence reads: CSADGNTDTQYF. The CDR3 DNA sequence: TGCAGCGCTGACGGCAATACAGATACGCAGTATTTT.

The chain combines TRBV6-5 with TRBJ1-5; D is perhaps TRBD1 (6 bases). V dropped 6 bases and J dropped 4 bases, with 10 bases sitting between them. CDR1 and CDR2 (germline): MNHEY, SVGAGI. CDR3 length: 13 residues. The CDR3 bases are TGTGCCAGCAGCATACAGGGAAATCAGCCCCAGCATTTT. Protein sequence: CASSIQGNQPQHF.

The CDR3 coding sequence is TGTGCCAGCAGCGTAGTTACATCAGGGATATTTGGCTACACCTTC. Amino acids: CASSVVTSGIFGYTF. The chain is built from TRBV9 and TRBJ1-2; D might be TRBD1 (5 bases). Trimming took 0 bases from V and 7 from J, leaving 16 bases between them. Germline CDR1 and CDR2: SGDLS and YYNGEE. CDR3 length equals 15 residues.

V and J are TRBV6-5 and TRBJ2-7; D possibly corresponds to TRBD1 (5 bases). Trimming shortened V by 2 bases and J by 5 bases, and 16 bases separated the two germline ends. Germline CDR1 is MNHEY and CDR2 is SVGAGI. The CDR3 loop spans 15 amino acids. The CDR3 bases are TGTGCCAGCAGTTACCCCCCCAGGGTAGAGGACGAGCAGTACTTC. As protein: CASSYPPRVEDEQYF.

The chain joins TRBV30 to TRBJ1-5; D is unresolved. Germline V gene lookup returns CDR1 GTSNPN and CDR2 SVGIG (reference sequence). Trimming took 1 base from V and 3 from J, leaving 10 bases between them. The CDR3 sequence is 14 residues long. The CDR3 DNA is TGTGCCTGGAGTGCCGGGTTATTCAATCAGCCCCAGCATTTT. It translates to CAWSAGLFNQPQHF.

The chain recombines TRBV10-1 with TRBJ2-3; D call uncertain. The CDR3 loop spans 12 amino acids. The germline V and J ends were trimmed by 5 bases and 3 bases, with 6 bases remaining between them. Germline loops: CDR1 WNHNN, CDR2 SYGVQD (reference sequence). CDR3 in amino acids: CASSPNTDTQYF. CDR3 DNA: TGCGCCAGCAGTCCTAATACAGATACGCAGTATTTT.

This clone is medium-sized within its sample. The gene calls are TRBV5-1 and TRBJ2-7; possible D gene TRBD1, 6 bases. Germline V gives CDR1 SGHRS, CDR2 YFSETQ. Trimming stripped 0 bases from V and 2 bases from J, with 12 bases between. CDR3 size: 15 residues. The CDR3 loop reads CASSLAGTPTYEQYF. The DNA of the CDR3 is TGCGCCAGCAGCTTGGCCGGGACACCTACCTACGAGCAGTACTTC.

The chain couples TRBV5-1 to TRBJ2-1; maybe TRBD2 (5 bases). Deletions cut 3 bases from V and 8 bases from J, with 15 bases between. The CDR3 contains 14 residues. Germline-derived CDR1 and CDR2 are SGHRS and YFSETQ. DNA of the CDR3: TGCGCCAGCAGCTCCCCTTTATCCGGGGATGAGCAGTTCTTC. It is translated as CASSSPLSGDEQFF.

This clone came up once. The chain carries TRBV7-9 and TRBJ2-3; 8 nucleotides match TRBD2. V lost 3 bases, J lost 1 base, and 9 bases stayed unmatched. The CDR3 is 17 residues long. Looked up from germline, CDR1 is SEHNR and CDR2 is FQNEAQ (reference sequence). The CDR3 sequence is CASSFHSSGRGTDTQYF. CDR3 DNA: TGTGCCAGCAGCTTCCACTCTAGCGGGCGAGGCACAGATACGCAGTATTTT.

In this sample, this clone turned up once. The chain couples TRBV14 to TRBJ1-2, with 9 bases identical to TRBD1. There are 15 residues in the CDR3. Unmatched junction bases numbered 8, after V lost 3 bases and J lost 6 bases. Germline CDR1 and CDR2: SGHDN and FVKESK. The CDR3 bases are TGTGCCAGCAGCCAGATAACAGGGGGCTCCCATGGCTACACCTTC. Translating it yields CASSQITGGSHGYTF.

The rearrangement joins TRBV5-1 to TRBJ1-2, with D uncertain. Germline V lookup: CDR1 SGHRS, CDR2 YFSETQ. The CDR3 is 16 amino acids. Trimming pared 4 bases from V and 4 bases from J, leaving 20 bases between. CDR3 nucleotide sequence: TGCGCCAGCAGCAACGGACGTACGGTAGGAGGCTATGGCTACACCTTC. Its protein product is CASSNGRTVGGYGYTF.

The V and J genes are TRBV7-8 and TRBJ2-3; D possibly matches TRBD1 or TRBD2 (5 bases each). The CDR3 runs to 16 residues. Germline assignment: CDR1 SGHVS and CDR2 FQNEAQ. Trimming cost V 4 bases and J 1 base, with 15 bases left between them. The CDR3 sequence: CASSYTTGRGTDTQYF. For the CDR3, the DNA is TGTGCCAGCAGCTACACTACGGGGCGGGGCACAGATACGCAGTATTTT.

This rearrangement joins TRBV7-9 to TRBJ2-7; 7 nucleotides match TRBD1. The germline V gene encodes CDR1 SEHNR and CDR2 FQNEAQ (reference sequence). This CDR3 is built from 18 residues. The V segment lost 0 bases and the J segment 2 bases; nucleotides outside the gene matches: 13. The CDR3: CASSLALVVTGMTYEQYF. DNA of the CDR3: TGTGCCAGCAGCTTAGCGTTAGTAGTGACAGGGATGACCTACGAGCAGTACTTC.